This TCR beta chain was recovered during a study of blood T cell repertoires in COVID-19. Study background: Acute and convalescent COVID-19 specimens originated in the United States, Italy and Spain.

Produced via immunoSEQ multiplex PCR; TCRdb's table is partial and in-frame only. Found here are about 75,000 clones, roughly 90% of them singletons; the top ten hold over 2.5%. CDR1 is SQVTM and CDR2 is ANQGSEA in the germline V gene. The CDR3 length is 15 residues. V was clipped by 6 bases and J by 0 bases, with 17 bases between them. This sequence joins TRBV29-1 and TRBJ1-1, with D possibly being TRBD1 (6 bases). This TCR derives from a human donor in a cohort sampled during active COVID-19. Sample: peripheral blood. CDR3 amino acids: CSVEQGGSMNTEAFF. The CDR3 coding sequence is TGCAGCGTCGAACAGGGCGGTTCGATGAACACTGAAGCTTTCTTT. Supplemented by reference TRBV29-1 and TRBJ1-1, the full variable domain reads SAVISQKPSRDICQRGTSLTIQCQVDSQVTMMFWYRQQPGQSLTLIATANQGSEATYESGFVIDKFPISRPNLTFSTLTVSNMSPEDSSIYLCSVEQGGSMNTEAFFGQGTRLTVV.